These 2 T cell receptor beta chains share one sample of origin, sequenced in a study of radiation and T cells in renal cell carcinoma. Libraries were prepared by immunoSEQ multiplex PCR; TCRdb keeps only in-frame clonotypes and omits some of them. Of just over 95,000 clones listed, 65% to 90% were seen once; the top ten hold about 7.2%. Regarding time point: blood 4 weeks post-SBRT, at nephrectomy. Noted treatment: 15 Gy SBRT to primary tumor, nephrectomy 4 weeks later. This sample comprised blood, obtained from a patient whose treatment included radiotherapy and nephrectomy. Receptors originate from a man aged 60 to 75 with renal cell carcinoma.

V gene TRBV7-7 combines with J gene TRBJ2-2; 8 positions match TRBD2. Germline values: CDR1 SSHAT, CDR2 FNYEAQ (reference sequence). The CDR3 spans 15 residues. V lost 6 bases to trimming and J lost 1 base; unmatched junction nucleotides: 4. CDR3 sequence reads: CASRELAENTGELFF. In DNA, the CDR3 is TGTGCCAGCAGGGAACTAGCGGAGAACACCGGGGAGCTGTTTTTT.

This clone was seen only once. The chain links TRBV11-3 to TRBJ2-2; no clear D gene. Trimming cost V 0 bases and J 1 base, with 15 bases left between them. In germline, CDR1 is SGHNT, CDR2 YENEEA. CDR3 length: 18 amino acids. This CDR3 reads CASSLDWRNSKNTGELFF. CDR3 DNA: TGTGCCAGCAGCTTAGATTGGAGAAACAGTAAGAACACCGGGGAGCTGTTTTTT.